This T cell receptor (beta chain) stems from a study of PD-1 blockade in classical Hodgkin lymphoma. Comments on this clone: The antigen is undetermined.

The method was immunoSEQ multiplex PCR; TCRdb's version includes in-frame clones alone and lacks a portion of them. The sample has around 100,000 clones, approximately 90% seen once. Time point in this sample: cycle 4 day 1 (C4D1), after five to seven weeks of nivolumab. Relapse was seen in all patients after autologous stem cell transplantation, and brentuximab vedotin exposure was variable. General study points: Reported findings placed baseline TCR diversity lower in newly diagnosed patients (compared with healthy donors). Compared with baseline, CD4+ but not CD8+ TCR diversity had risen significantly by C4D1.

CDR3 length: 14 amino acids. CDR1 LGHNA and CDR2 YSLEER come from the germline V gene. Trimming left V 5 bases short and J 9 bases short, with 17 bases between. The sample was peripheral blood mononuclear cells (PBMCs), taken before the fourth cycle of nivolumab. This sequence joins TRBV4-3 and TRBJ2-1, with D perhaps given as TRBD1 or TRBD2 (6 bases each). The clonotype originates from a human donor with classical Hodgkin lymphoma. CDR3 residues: CASSEWGATGEQFF. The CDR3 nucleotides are TGCGCCAGCAGCGAGTGGGGGGCCACGGGTGAGCAGTTCTTC.